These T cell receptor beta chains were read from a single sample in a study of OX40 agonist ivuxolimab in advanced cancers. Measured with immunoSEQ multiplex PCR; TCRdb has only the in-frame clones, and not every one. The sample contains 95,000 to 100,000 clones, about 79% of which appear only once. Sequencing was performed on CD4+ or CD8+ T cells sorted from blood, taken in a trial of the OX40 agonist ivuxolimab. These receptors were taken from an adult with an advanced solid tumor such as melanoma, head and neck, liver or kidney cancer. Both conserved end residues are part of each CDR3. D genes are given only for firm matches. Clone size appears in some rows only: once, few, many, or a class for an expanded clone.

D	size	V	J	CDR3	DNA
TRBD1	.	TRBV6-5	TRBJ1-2	CASSRGTGRGYTF	TGTGCCAGCAGTAGAGGGACAGGGCGAGGCTACACCTTC
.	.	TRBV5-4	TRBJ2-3	CASSPLRYF	TGTGCCAGCAGCCCCTTGCGGTACTTT
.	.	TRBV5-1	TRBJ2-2	CASSVRGAYTGELFF	TGCGCCAGCAGCGTGCGGGGAGCGTACACCGGGGAGCTGTTTTTT
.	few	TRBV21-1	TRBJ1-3	CASCRVFYSGVGGNTIYF	TGTGCCAGCTGTCGGGTTTTTTACTCAGGGGTTGGAGGAAACACCATATATTTT
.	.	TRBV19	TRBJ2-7	CASSNRILYEQYF	TGTGCCAGTAGTAACAGAATACTCTACGAGCAGTACTTC
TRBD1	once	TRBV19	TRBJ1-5	CASSIQGGSNQPQHF	TGTGCCAGTAGTATCCAGGGGGGGAGCAATCAGCCCCAGCATTTT
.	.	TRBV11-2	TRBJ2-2	CASSSIRGAVGELFF	TGTGCCAGCAGCTCCATCCGTGGGGCCGTCGGGGAGCTGTTTTTT
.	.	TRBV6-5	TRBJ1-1	CASSYSVRAETEAFF	TGTGCCAGCAGTTACTCGGTCAGGGCTGAGACTGAAGCTTTCTTT
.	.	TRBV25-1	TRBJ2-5	CASSDPGTQHQETQYF	TGTGCCAGCAGTGACCCCGGGACGCAACACCAAGAGACCCAGTACTTC
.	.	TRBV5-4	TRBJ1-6	CASSLGAQGRNSPLHF	TGTGCCAGCAGCTTGGGGGCCCAGGGACGCAATTCACCCCTCCACTTT
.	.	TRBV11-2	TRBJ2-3	CASSLGGPRITDTQYF	TGTGCCAGCAGCTTAGGGGGACCTAGGATTACAGATACGCAGTATTTT
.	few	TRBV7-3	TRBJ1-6	CASSPDRNSPLHF	TGTGCCAGCAGCCCGGACAGAAATTCACCCCTCCACTTT
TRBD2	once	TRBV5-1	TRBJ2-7	CASSSLAGTSYEQYF	TGCGCCAGCAGCTCGCTAGCGGGGACCTCCTACGAGCAGTACTTC
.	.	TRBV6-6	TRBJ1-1	CASNGNTEAFF	TGTGCCAGCAATGGGAACACTGAAGCTTTCTTT
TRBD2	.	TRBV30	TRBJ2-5	CAWTSGSSRQETQYF	TGTGCCTGGACTAGCGGGAGCTCGCGCCAAGAGACCCAGTACTTC
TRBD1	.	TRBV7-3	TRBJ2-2	CASSLTHARGRGPSTGELFF	TGTGCCAGCAGCTTAACACACGCTAGAGGCAGGGGGCCGAGCACCGGGGAGCTGTTTTTT
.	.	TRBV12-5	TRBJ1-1	CASGLEVNTEAFF	TGTGCTAGTGGTTTGGAGGTGAACACTGAAGCTTTCTTT
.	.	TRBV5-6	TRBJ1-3	CASSGLGGSGNTIYF	TGTGCCAGCAGCGGACTAGGGGGAAGTGGAAACACCATATATTTT
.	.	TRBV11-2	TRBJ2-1	CASSLESGYREQFF	TGTGCCAGCAGCTTGGAGTCAGGGTATCGGGAGCAGTTCTTC
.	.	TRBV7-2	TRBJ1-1	CASSYRPQGINDEAFF	TGTGCCAGCAGCTACCGGCCCCAGGGGATTAATGATGAAGCTTTCTTT
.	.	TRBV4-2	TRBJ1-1	CASSQDLLNTEAFF	TGTGCCAGCAGCCAAGATCTACTGAACACTGAAGCTTTCTTT
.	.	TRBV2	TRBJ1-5	CASSETYSNQPQHF	TGTGCCAGCAGTGAAACTTATAGCAATCAGCCCCAGCATTTT
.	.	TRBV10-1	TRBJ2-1	CASSPTGLLRGYNEQFF	TGCGCCAGCAGCCCGACGGGACTCCTGAGAGGTTACAATGAGCAGTTCTTC
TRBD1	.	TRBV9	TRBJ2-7	CASSAQPGQGVHEQYF	TGTGCCAGCAGCGCCCAACCGGGACAGGGAGTCCACGAGCAGTACTTC
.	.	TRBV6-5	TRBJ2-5	CASSLTFWETQYF	TGTGCCAGCAGCCTGACTTTCTGGGAGACCCAGTACTTC
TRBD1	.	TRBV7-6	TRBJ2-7	CASSFGQGAGDEQYF	TGTGCCAGCAGCTTCGGACAGGGGGCGGGCGACGAGCAGTACTTC
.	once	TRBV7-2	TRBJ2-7	CASSILGASSKDPYEQYF	TGTGCCAGCAGCATTTTGGGGGCCTCTAGTAAAGACCCCTACGAGCAGTACTTC
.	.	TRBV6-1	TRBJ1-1	CASSDQLANTEAFF	TGTGCCAGCAGTGACCAGTTGGCGAACACTGAAGCTTTCTTT
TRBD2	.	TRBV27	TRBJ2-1	CASSLYPLSGRYNEQFF	TGTGCCAGCAGTTTATACCCCCTCAGCGGGAGGTACAATGAGCAGTTCTTC
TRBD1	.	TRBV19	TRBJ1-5	CASSQGQASNQPQHF	TGTGCCAGTAGTCAGGGACAGGCTAGCAATCAGCCCCAGCATTTT
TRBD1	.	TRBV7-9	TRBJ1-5	CASSPTPATGVDQPQHF	TGTGCCAGCAGCCCCACACCAGCTACAGGGGTCGATCAGCCCCAGCATTTT
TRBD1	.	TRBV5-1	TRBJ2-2	CASSLFRQGETGELFF	TGCGCCAGCAGCTTGTTTAGACAGGGTGAGACCGGGGAGCTGTTTTTT
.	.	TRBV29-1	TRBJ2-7	CSVEGSYEQYF	TGCAGCGTTGAGGGTTCCTACGAGCAGTACTTC
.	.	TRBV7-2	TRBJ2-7	CASSLGSGRVYEQYF	TGTGCCAGCAGCTTAGGGTCAGGTCGAGTTTACGAGCAGTACTTC
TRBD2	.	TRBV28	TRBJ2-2	CASITSGANTGELFF	TGTGCCAGCATTACTAGCGGGGCGAACACCGGGGAGCTGTTTTTT